The clone carrying this T cell receptor beta chain was picked up one time. Its target is not known. The data were taken from a study of shared clonotypes between healthy human individuals. Study in general: Per donor, CD8 memory used one plate, CD8 naive used two, CD4 memory used three and CD4 naive used three.

This CDR3 contains 17 residues. Germline lookup yields CDR1 SGHRS and CDR2 YFSETQ. Deletions cut 0 bases from V and 0 bases from J, with 14 bases between. Study results and limitations: Inspection by rarefaction showed sorted-subset sequencing to be incomplete despite large depth. Generally, naive subsets came out with larger estimated richness than memory subsets.

The repertoire was sequenced with immunoSEQ multiplex PCR; TCRdb's copy has only in-frame clones and lacks some. In the table there are 2 million to 3 million clones, 93% of which are singletons. The J gene is TRBJ2-3, the V gene TRBV5-1; D might be TRBD1 (5 bases). The sample was naive CD4+ T cells from PBMCs. Subset: CD45RA+ positively selected. The TCR comes from a man younger than 35 in good health. Some clones in this sample may be carry-over from other donors' samples. The CDR3 nucleotides are TGCGCCAGCAGCTTGGGGGCAGGGTCTCATAGCACAGATACGCAGTATTTT. Protein product: CASSLGAGSHSTDTQYF.